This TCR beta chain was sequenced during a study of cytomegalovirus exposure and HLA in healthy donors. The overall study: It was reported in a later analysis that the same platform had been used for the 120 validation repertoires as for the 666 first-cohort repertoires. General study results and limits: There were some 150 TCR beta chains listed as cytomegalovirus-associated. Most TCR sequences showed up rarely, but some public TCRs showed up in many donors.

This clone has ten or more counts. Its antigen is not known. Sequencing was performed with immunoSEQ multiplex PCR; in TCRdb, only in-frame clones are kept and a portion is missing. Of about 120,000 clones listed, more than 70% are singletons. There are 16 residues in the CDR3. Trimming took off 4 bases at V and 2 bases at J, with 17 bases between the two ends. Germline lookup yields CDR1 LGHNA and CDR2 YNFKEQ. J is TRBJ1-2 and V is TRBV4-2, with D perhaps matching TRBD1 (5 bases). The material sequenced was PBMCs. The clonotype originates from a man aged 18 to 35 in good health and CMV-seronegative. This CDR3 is CASSPGPVEGNYGYTF. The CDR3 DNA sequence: TGTGCCAGCAGCCCGGGGCCAGTGGAGGGGAACTATGGCTACACCTTC.